Below, 30 T cell receptor beta chains from the same sample are listed, as sequenced in a study of control samples from healthy donors and cancer patients. Data came from immunoSEQ multiplex PCR; TCRdb stores just in-frame clones and leaves some out. The repertoire holds 65,000 to 85,000 clones, approximately 87% seen once, with 2% to 2.5% in the top ten. Sequencing was done on a sample of PBMCs. The source of these receptors is a woman in her 50s with head and neck cancer.

The V and J genes are TRBV28 and TRBJ1-5; D is uncertain. This CDR3 is 18 amino acids long. Trimming stripped 8 bases from V and 5 bases from J, with 28 bases between. Germline V gene sequence: CDR1 MDHEN, CDR2 SYDVKM. The CDR3: CASHKTLGSGLLDQPQHF. The CDR3 region has the DNA TGTGCCAGCCACAAAACCCTCGGGTCCGGGTTGTTGGATCAGCCCCAGCATTTT.

The chain combines TRBV7-8 with TRBJ2-3; TRBD2 matches 9 bases. From germline, CDR1 is SGHVS and CDR2 FQNEAQ. J gave up 1 base and V 1 base, and 0 bases lay outside the gene matches. This CDR3 comprises 15 residues. The CDR3 coding sequence is TGTGCCAGCAGCTTAGGGACTAGCGGCACAGATACGCAGTATTTT. Translation gives CASSLGTSGTDTQYF.

The gene calls are TRBV5-1 and TRBJ2-2; 9 bases are shared with TRBD1. Germline CDR1 reads SGHRS; CDR2 reads YFSETQ. CDR3 size: 15 residues. V gave up 4 bases and J gave up 4 bases; unmatched junction bases: 5. The CDR3: CASSHDRGSTGELFF. The CDR3 DNA is TGCGCCAGCAGCCACGACAGGGGGAGCACCGGGGAGCTGTTTTTT.

The V gene is TRBV28, the J gene TRBJ2-7, with TRBD2 identical over 10 bases. Germline-derived CDR1 and CDR2 are MDHEN and SYDVKM. This CDR3 spans 13 amino acids. After removal of 6 bases from V and 3 bases from J, the junction contained 2 bases not matched to a gene. The chain's CDR3 is CASRAGGDYEQYF. CDR3 DNA: TGTGCCAGCAGAGCGGGGGGGGACTACGAGCAGTACTTC. Full variable domain (rest looked up from reference TRBV28 and TRBJ2-7): DVKVTQSSRYLVKRTGEKVFLECVQDMDHENMFWYRQDPGLGLRLIYFSYDVKMKEKGDIPEGYSVSREKKERFSLILESASTNQTSMYLCASRAGGDYEQYFGPGTRLTVT.

V usage is TRBV7-9 and J usage is TRBJ1-6; a possible D gene is TRBD1 (5 bases). The V and J ends lost 1 base and 9 bases respectively, with 10 bases between them. The CDR3 totals 14 residues. The V gene's germline CDR1 is SEHNR and CDR2 FQNEAQ (reference sequence). The CDR3 sequence is CASSLVDGGSPLHF. For the CDR3, the DNA is TGTGCCAGCAGCTTAGTAGACGGGGGTTCACCCCTCCACTTT.

The rearrangement links TRBV14 to TRBJ2-2; TRBD1 is a possible D gene (5 bases). From germline, CDR1 is SGHDN and CDR2 FVKESK. The germline V and J ends were trimmed by 6 bases and 3 bases, with 11 bases remaining between them. The CDR3 loop spans 14 amino acids. Written as DNA, the CDR3 is TGTGCCAGCAGAAAGGGGATTCACACCGGGGAGCTGTTTTTT. Protein product: CASRKGIHTGELFF.

The J gene is TRBJ1-5, the V gene TRBV19; D gene ambiguous. V lost 5 bases and J 4 bases, leaving 15 bases between the germline ends. Germline CDR1 LNHDA, CDR2 SQIVND (reference sequence). This CDR3 has 15 residues. CDR3 region: CASSVSGSGNQPQHF. The CDR3 region has the DNA TGTGCCAGTAGTGTTTCTGGGTCAGGTAATCAGCCCCAGCATTTT.

The J gene is TRBJ2-7, the V gene TRBV3-1 (or the pseudogene TRBV3-2); D gene uncertain. CDR3 length equals 13 residues. Trimming removed 0 bases at V and 2 bases at J, with 5 bases between. Germline V CDR1 and CDR2: LGHDT, YNNKEL (reference sequence). This chain's CDR3 is CASSQDRAYEQYF. The DNA of the CDR3 is TGTGCCAGCAGCCAAGATCGGGCCTACGAGCAGTACTTC.

This clone appeared a few times. The V and J genes are TRBV28 and TRBJ1-6, with 7 bases lining up with TRBD1. The CDR3 is 16 amino acids. Looked up from germline, CDR1 is MDHEN and CDR2 is SYDVKM. The junction had 11 bases not matched to a gene; V was cut back by 6 bases and J by 6 bases. DNA for the CDR3: TGTGCCAGCAGCTACATAAGGACAGGTGGTAATTCACCCCTCCACTTT. Encoded protein: CASSYIRTGGNSPLHF.

The chain combines TRBV5-4 with TRBJ2-7; D is perhaps TRBD2 (6 bases). This CDR3 comprises 17 residues. With 2 bases removed from V and 4 bases from J, the gap between germline ends came to 22 bases. CDR1 is SGHNT, CDR2 YYREEE, per germline (reference sequence). This chain's CDR3 is CASSLRRLGLPSYEQYF. The CDR3 DNA is TGTGCCAGCAGCTTACGAAGGCTGGGACTCCCGAGTTACGAGCAGTACTTC.

V gene TRBV6-5 combines with J gene TRBJ2-1; D possibly corresponds to TRBD2 (6 bases). There are 16 residues in the CDR3. The V and J ends lost 0 bases and 6 bases respectively, with 15 bases between them. Germline V gene data show CDR1 as MNHEY and CDR2 as SVGAGI. The CDR3 sequence is CASSYSHAGTSNEQFF. CDR3 sequence (DNA): TGTGCCAGCAGTTACTCGCACGCGGGGACCTCCAATGAGCAGTTCTTC.

The chain uses TRBV28 and TRBJ1-1; 11 nucleotides agree with TRBD1. CDR1 MDHEN and CDR2 SYDVKM come from the germline V gene. After removal of 3 bases from V and 1 base from J, the junction contained 7 bases not matched to a gene. This CDR3 has 17 residues. CDR3 loop: CASSFSRTGGGNTEAFF. The DNA for the CDR3 is TGTGCCAGCAGTTTTTCAAGGACAGGGGGCGGGAACACTGAAGCTTTCTTT.

V and J are TRBV19 and TRBJ2-5, with TRBD2 matching 7 bases. In germline, CDR1 is LNHDA, CDR2 SQIVND (reference sequence). V shed 5 bases, J shed 1 base, and the junction held 7 bases outside the gene matches. This CDR3 is built from 15 residues. CDR3 bases: TGTGCCAGTAGTGGGGGGGGATACCGCCAAGAGACCCAGTACTTC. It codes for CASSGGGYRQETQYF. Full variable domain (outside the CDR3, taken from reference TRBV19 and TRBJ2-5): DGGITQSPKYLFRKEGQNVTLSCEQNLNHDAMYWYRQDPGQGLRLIYYSQIVNDFQKGDIAEGYSVSREKKESFPLTVTSAQKNPTAFYLCASSGGGYRQETQYFGPGTRLLVL.

This clone occurred once. The chain links TRBV5-1 to TRBJ1-2; no reliable D call. The length of the CDR3 is 14 residues. With 0 bases removed from V and 1 base from J, the gap between germline ends came to 7 bases. Germline values: CDR1 SGHRS, CDR2 YFSETQ. CDR3 protein: CASSLGEFNYGYTF. The CDR3 nucleotides read TGCGCCAGCAGCTTGGGGGAATTTAACTATGGCTACACCTTC.

The chain is built from TRBV9 and TRBJ2-2, with D unclear. The CDR3 extends over 14 amino acids. The V gene's germline CDR1 is SGDLS and CDR2 YYNGEE. V lost 3 bases, J lost 7 bases, and 13 bases lay in between. CDR3 DNA: TGTGCCAGCAGCGAGGTCCTGGGGATCGGGGAGCTGTTTTTT. It specifies CASSEVLGIGELFF.

This sequence joins TRBV6-2 or TRBV6-3 and TRBJ2-2; no firm D call. Trimming removed 0 bases from V and 9 bases from J, with 8 bases in between. CDR1 is MNHEY and CDR2 is SVGEGT in the germline V gene. CDR3 length: 13 residues. This chain's CDR3 is CASSYSSPRELFF. Written as DNA, the CDR3 is TGTGCCAGCAGTTACTCGTCTCCGCGGGAGCTGTTTTTT.

This clone is a singleton in its sample. The chain is built from TRBV3-1 (or the pseudogene TRBV3-2) and TRBJ1-1; TRBD1 matches at 7 bases. Per germline, CDR1 LGHDT and CDR2 YNNKEL (reference sequence). Trimming took 0 bases from V and 2 from J; bases not matched to a gene: 6. The CDR3 runs 16 residues. The CDR3, as DNA: TGTGCCAGCAGCCAAGAGTTAAACAGGGGAAACACTGAAGCTTTCTTT. Translation: CASSQELNRGNTEAFF.

This chain uses TRBV5-1 with TRBJ2-1; a possible D gene is TRBD2 (6 bases). Germline V gene sequence: CDR1 SGHRS, CDR2 YFSETQ. The germline V and J ends were trimmed by 4 bases and 7 bases, with 15 bases remaining between them. This CDR3 spans 14 amino acids. CDR3 in amino acids: CASSNRDFTNEQFF. CDR3 nucleotide sequence: TGCGCCAGCAGCAACCGGGACTTTACAAATGAGCAGTTCTTC.

V usage is TRBV27 and J usage is TRBJ2-6; TRBD1 might be the D (6 bases). Germline-derived CDR1 and CDR2 are MNHEY and SMNVEV (reference sequence). The germline V and J ends were trimmed by 6 bases and 1 base, with 10 bases remaining between them. The CDR3 totals 15 residues. The CDR3 sequence is CASSFTGSGANVLTF. CDR3 nucleotides: TGTGCCAGCAGCTTCACAGGGTCTGGGGCCAACGTCCTGACTTTC.

On this clone itself: Its ends do not fully match the called genes, so a read error is possible. J is TRBJ1-6 and V is TRBV28, with 9 bases aligning to TRBD1. The CDR3 has 14 amino acids. Germline-derived CDR1 and CDR2 are MDHEN and SYDVKM. CDR3 in DNA: TGTGCCAGCAGTCTCGCCGGGACAGGGAGATTGCACAGCTTT. Amino acid sequence: CASSLAGTGRLHSF.

The gene calls are TRBV5-1 and TRBJ2-1; D is perhaps TRBD2 (6 bases). The CDR3 extends over 16 amino acids. The germline CDR1 and CDR2 sequences are SGHRS and YFSETQ. V was clipped by 2 bases and J by 0 bases, with 12 bases between them. CDR3 sequence reads: CASSFAGSNSYNEQFF. The CDR3 DNA is TGCGCCAGCAGCTTTGCGGGATCTAACTCCTACAATGAGCAGTTCTTC.

The rearrangement links TRBV7-2 to TRBJ1-5, with TRBD1 matching over 8 bases. With V trimmed by 5 bases and J by 5 bases, 5 bases remained unmatched. Per the germline V gene, CDR1 is SGHTA and CDR2 is FQGNSA. The CDR3 covers 14 residues. The CDR3 DNA reads as TGTGCCAGCAGCCTGCAGGGGGCCGATCAGCCCCAGCATTTT. It yields the protein CASSLQGADQPQHF. The full variable domain, rest sourced from reference TRBV7-2 and TRBJ1-5, is GAGVSQSPSNKVTEKGKDVELRCDPISGHTALYWYRQSLGQGLEFLIYFQGNSAPDKSGLPSDRFSAERTGGSVSTLTIQRTQQEDSAVYLCASSLQGADQPQHFGDGTRLSIL.

V is TRBV9 and J is TRBJ1-5; D ambiguous. Trimming stripped 4 bases from V and 0 bases from J, with 8 bases between. This CDR3 has 14 residues. Germline CDR1 SGDLS, CDR2 YYNGEE. CDR3 DNA: TGTGCCAGCAGCTTAGGCAATAGCAATCAGCCCCAGCATTTT. It translates to CASSLGNSNQPQHF.

This clone came up a few times. The chain combines TRBV9 with TRBJ2-1; the D is unclear. The CDR3 totals 15 residues. Germline CDR1 reads SGDLS; CDR2 reads YYNGEE. Trimming removed 0 bases at V and 6 bases at J, with 13 bases between. The chain's CDR3 is CASSVGQILGNEQFF. CDR3 nucleotides: TGTGCCAGCAGCGTAGGGCAGATCCTTGGCAATGAGCAGTTCTTC.

V and J are TRBV27 and TRBJ1-6; D is unresolved. The CDR3 contains 15 residues. V was cut by 6 bases and J by 3 bases, with 12 bases left in between. Germline assignment: CDR1 MNHEY and CDR2 SMNVEV (reference sequence). CDR3 loop: CASSFRAFYNSPLHF. For the CDR3, the DNA is TGTGCCAGCAGCTTCCGGGCCTTCTATAATTCACCCCTCCACTTT.

The chain links TRBV5-1 to TRBJ2-1, with 9 nucleotides matching TRBD1. V lost 0 bases, J lost 5 bases, and 6 bases stayed unmatched. The V gene's germline CDR1 is SGHRS and CDR2 YFSETQ. This CDR3 is built from 16 residues. CDR3 sequence: CASSLVAGQGNNEQFF. Here the CDR3 DNA reads TGCGCCAGCAGCTTGGTGGCGGGACAGGGCAACAATGAGCAGTTCTTC.

This chain uses TRBV2 with TRBJ1-4; no firm D call. Germline V lookup: CDR1 SNHLY, CDR2 FYNNEI. The CDR3 is 14 residues long. The germline V and J ends were trimmed by 6 bases and 3 bases, with 11 bases remaining between them. The CDR3 is CASSPERPNEKLFF. As DNA, the CDR3 is TGTGCCAGCAGCCCGGAGAGGCCTAATGAAAAACTGTTTTTT. Combining the CDR3 with reference TRBV2 and TRBJ1-4 gives the whole variable domain EPEVTQTPSHQVTQMGQEVILRCVPISNHLYFYWYRQILGQKVEFLVSFYNNEISEKSEIFDDQFSVERPDGSNFTLKIRSTKLEDSAMYFCASSPERPNEKLFFGSGTQLSVL.

This chain uses TRBV5-5 with TRBJ1-6; D may be TRBD1 (6 bases). The CDR3 runs to 16 residues. The germline gives CDR1 SGHKS, CDR2 YYEKEE (reference sequence). Trimming cost V 1 base and J 3 bases, with 11 bases left between them. In DNA form, the CDR3 reads TGTGCCAGCAGCTTGTGGGCAGGGGACTATAATTCACCCCTCCACTTT. Amino acid sequence: CASSLWAGDYNSPLHF. The variable domain in full, with the rest retrieved from reference TRBV5-5 and TRBJ1-6, is DAGVTQSPTHLIKTRGQQVTLRCSPISGHKSVSWYQQVLGQGPQFIFQYYEKEERGRGNFPDRFSARQFPNYSSELNVNALLLGDSALYLCASSLWAGDYNSPLHFGNGTRLTVT.

The V call is TRBV5-1, the J call TRBJ2-5, with TRBD2 identical over 10 bases. With V trimmed by 1 base and J by 5 bases, 2 bases remained unmatched. There are 14 residues in the CDR3. CDR1 SGHRS and CDR2 YFSETQ come from the germline V gene. CDR3 protein: CASSLSGGAETQYF. The CDR3 nucleotides read TGCGCCAGCAGCTTGAGCGGGGGGGCGGAGACCCAGTACTTC. The full variable domain, its missing parts supplied by reference TRBV5-1 and TRBJ2-5, is KAGVTQTPRYLIKTRGQQVTLSCSPISGHRSVSWYQQTPGQGLQFLFEYFSETQRNKGNFPGRFSGRQFSNSRSEMNVSTLELGDSALYLCASSLSGGAETQYFGPGTRLLVL.

The gene calls are TRBV7-6 and TRBJ2-7, with 9 bases identical to TRBD1. Germline trimming cut 5 bases from V and 3 bases from J; bases unmatched to any gene: 5. The CDR3 totals 14 residues. The germline V gene encodes CDR1 SGHVS and CDR2 FNYEAQ. The CDR3, as DNA: TGTGCCAGCAGCCCGGGGACAGGGAGCTACGAGCAGTACTTC. Its translation: CASSPGTGSYEQYF.